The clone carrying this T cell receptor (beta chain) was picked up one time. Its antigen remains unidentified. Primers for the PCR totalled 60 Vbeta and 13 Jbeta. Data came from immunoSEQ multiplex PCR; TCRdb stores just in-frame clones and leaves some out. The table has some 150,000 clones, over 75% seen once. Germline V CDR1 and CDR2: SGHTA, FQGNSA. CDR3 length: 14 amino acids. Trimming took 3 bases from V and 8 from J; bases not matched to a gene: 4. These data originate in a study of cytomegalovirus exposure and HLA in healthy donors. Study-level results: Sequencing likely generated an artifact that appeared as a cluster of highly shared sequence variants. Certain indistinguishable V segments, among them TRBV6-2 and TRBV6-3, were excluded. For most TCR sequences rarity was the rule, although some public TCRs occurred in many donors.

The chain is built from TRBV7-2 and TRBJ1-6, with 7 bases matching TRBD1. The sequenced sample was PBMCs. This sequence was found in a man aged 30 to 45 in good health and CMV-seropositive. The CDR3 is CASSFDRVDSPLHF. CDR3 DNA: TGTGCCAGCAGCTTTGACAGGGTGGATTCACCCCTCCACTTT.